A single sample is the source of the 18 T cell receptor beta chains below, sequenced in a study of CD8+ T cells in alopecia areata. RNA extraction and reverse transcription yielded cDNA as sequencing template. Some clones are missing from TCRdb's copy, which holds only in-frame ones; the method was immunoSEQ multiplex PCR. The sample contains tens of thousands of clones, approximately 61% of which appear only once. The specimen was CD8+ T cells sorted from blood, collected at week 0. The origin of the receptors is a human donor with alopecia areata.

Concerning this clone: Other DNA sequences in the same sample also yield this CDR3. The chain couples TRBV13 to TRBJ1-4; D is undetermined. From germline, CDR1 is PRHDT and CDR2 FYEKMQ (reference sequence). Trimming took 0 bases from V and 5 from J, leaving 4 bases between them. The CDR3 consists of 13 residues. CDR3 sequence (DNA): TGTGCCAGCAGCTTAGGACCCAATGAAAAACTGTTTTTT. It encodes CASSLGPNEKLFF.

The chain has TRBV9 and TRBJ1-2; TRBD1 is a possible D gene (6 bases). The CDR3 covers 15 residues. Germline CDR1 SGDLS, CDR2 YYNGEE. Deletions cut 4 bases from V and 6 bases from J, with 19 bases between. CDR3 DNA: TGTGCCAGCAGCCAAGCGTTTGGGGGCGTGGATGGCTACACCTTC. This translates into CASSQAFGGVDGYTF.

This clone appeared once. The chain joins TRBV5-6 to TRBJ2-3; no definite D call. V dropped 0 bases and J dropped 4 bases, with 9 bases sitting between them. From germline, CDR1 is SGHDT and CDR2 YYEEEE. This CDR3 region has 14 residues. The CDR3 sequence is CASSLVGYPDTQYF. CDR3 sequence (DNA): TGTGCCAGCAGCTTGGTAGGGTACCCAGATACGCAGTATTTT. Full variable domain (missing parts from reference TRBV5-6 and TRBJ2-3): DAGVTQSPTHLIKTRGQQVTLRCSPKSGHDTVSWYQQALGQGPQFIFQYYEEEERQRGNFPDRFSGHQFPNYSSELNVNALLLGDSALYLCASSLVGYPDTQYFGPGTRLTVL.

The chain couples TRBV4-1 to TRBJ2-4; TRBD1 matches at 9 bases. The trim removed 3 bases at V and 0 bases at J, leaving 3 bases unmatched. This CDR3 comprises 16 residues. Germline assignment: CDR1 MGHRA and CDR2 YSYEKL. The CDR3 sequence is CASSQGQGLAKNIQYF. The CDR3 DNA follows: TGCGCCAGCAGCCAGGGACAGGGCTTAGCCAAAAACATTCAGTACTTC.

This clone has only a few counts. The chain is built from TRBV7-8 and TRBJ2-1, with TRBD2 as a possible D gene (6 bases). Germline lookup yields CDR1 SGHVS and CDR2 FQNEAQ. The CDR3 totals 15 residues. Trimming stripped 2 bases from V and 5 bases from J, with 13 bases between. CDR3 nucleotides: TGTGCCAGCAGCTTACTTCCTAGCGCAAACAATGAGCAGTTCTTC. Translated, it gives CASSLLPSANNEQFF.

This clone was seen once. This chain links TRBV4-1 with TRBJ2-7; D unresolved. This CDR3 has 14 residues. The V end lost 1 base, the J end lost 5 bases, and 12 bases lay between the germline ends. In germline, CDR1 is MGHRA, CDR2 YSYEKL. This chain's CDR3 is CASSQVVHPDEQYF. CDR3 sequence (DNA): TGCGCCAGCAGCCAAGTAGTCCATCCTGACGAGCAGTACTTC.

This clone has a handful of counts. The CDR3 DNA reads as TGTGCCAGCAGCCGGACTAGCGGGGGCTGGGGCACGCAGTATTTT. Protein sequence: CASSRTSGGWGTQYF. The chain recombines TRBV7-9 with TRBJ2-3, with 13 bases that match TRBD2. CDR3 length: 15 residues. V trimming: 5 bases; J trimming: 9 bases; junction bases outside the gene matches: 8. The germline gives CDR1 SEHNR, CDR2 FQNEAQ (reference sequence).

The gene calls are TRBV30 and TRBJ1-2; no clear D. The V gene's germline CDR1 is GTSNPN and CDR2 SVGIG (reference sequence). V was shortened by 5 bases and J by 4 bases, with 14 bases between the two germline ends. The CDR3 is 13 residues long. The CDR3 spells CAWGEDPGYGYTF. The CDR3 nucleotides read TGTGCCTGGGGCGAGGATCCAGGCTATGGCTACACCTTC.

This chain joins TRBV5-1 and TRBJ2-6; 7 bases are shared with TRBD1. V lost 1 base to trimming and J lost 2 bases; unmatched junction nucleotides: 12. Germline lookup yields CDR1 SGHRS and CDR2 YFSETQ. The CDR3 loop spans 19 amino acids. CDR3 amino acids: CASSLSLGDRSTGANVLTF. CDR3 nucleotide sequence: TGCGCCAGCAGCTTGAGTTTAGGGGACAGATCCACTGGGGCCAACGTCCTGACTTTC.

The chain links TRBV9 to TRBJ1-2; D may be TRBD1 (6 bases). Germline V gives CDR1 SGDLS, CDR2 YYNGEE. There are 16 residues in the CDR3. The germline V and J ends were trimmed by 0 bases and 2 bases, with 14 bases remaining between them. As DNA, the CDR3 is TGTGCCAGCAGCGTAGAGGGGCAGGGGATAAACTATGGCTACACCTTC. It is translated as CASSVEGQGINYGYTF.

The rearrangement joins TRBV7-9 to TRBJ2-5; D not certain. This CDR3 spans 12 amino acids. The V and J ends lost 1 base and 5 bases respectively, with 5 bases between them. The germline CDR1 and CDR2 sequences are SEHNR and FQNEAQ (reference sequence). The CDR3 DNA sequence: TGTGCCAGCAGCTTAGAGCTGGAGACCCAGTACTTC. Its translation: CASSLELETQYF.

This clone was counted only a few times. The chain couples TRBV20-1 to TRBJ1-2, with D possibly matching TRBD1 (5 bases). Trimming took 2 bases from V and 4 from J, leaving 5 bases between them. Germline loops: CDR1 DFQATT, CDR2 SNEGSKA (reference sequence). This CDR3 region has 11 residues. The CDR3 sequence: CSARQGYGYTF. The CDR3, as DNA: TGCAGTGCTAGACAGGGCTATGGCTACACCTTC.

The chain couples TRBV29-1 to TRBJ2-4, with unresolved D. V lost 5 bases, J lost 3 bases, and 11 bases lay in between. Germline lookup yields CDR1 SQVTM and CDR2 ANQGSEA. This CDR3 contains 13 residues. In DNA, the CDR3 is TGCAGCGTTATAGACTGGAACAAAAACATTCAGTACTTC. This encodes CSVIDWNKNIQYF.

In its sample, this clone was seen a few times. The gene calls are TRBV29-1 and TRBJ2-3; 7 bases are a match to TRBD1. This CDR3 is 15 amino acids long. The V gene's germline CDR1 is SQVTM and CDR2 ANQGSEA. V was clipped by 7 bases and J by 4 bases; unmatched bases: 14. The CDR3 is CSACTGLGTADTQYF. CDR3 coding DNA: TGCAGCGCTTGTACAGGGTTGGGGACAGCAGATACGCAGTATTTT.

The rearrangement joins TRBV5-1 to TRBJ2-1, with TRBD1 matching over 8 bases. The germline V gene encodes CDR1 SGHRS and CDR2 YFSETQ. Trimming took 3 bases from V and 8 from J; bases not matched to a gene: 10. The CDR3 has 15 residues. The DNA of the CDR3 is TGCGCCAGCAGCTATGGACAGGGTGGATTAGATGAGCAGTTCTTC. It specifies CASSYGQGGLDEQFF.

The gene calls are TRBV25-1 and TRBJ1-2; TRBD1 matches 8 bases. V lost 3 bases, J lost 6 bases, and 9 bases stayed unmatched. This CDR3 region has 15 residues. Germline CDR1 reads MGHDK; CDR2 reads SYGVNS. CDR3 nucleotides: TGTGCCAGCAGTGATCCAGGACAGGGTAGGGATGGCTACACCTTC. It specifies CASSDPGQGRDGYTF.

The chain combines TRBV7-6 with TRBJ2-5; D is unresolved. The CDR3 length is 15 residues. In germline, CDR1 is SGHVS, CDR2 FNYEAQ. V lost 0 bases and J lost 3, with 11 bases in between. This CDR3 is CASSLAMAIEETQYF. CDR3 DNA sequence: TGTGCCAGCAGCTTAGCTATGGCGATCGAAGAGACCCAGTACTTC.

The chain couples TRBV11-2 to TRBJ1-2, with 7 bases aligning to TRBD1. Germline values: CDR1 SGHAT, CDR2 FQNNGV. The J segment lost 4 bases and the V segment lost 4 bases, leaving 9 bases of the junction unmatched. This CDR3 has 15 amino acids. As DNA, the CDR3 is TGTGCCAGCAGCTCCCGGGACAGAGTACTCTATGGCTACACCTTC. Translation: CASSSRDRVLYGYTF.